This TCR beta chain was profiled in a study of T cell repertoires in cytomegalovirus infection. Across the whole study: Public TCR beta signatures were indicative of both CMV infection and a matching HLA type.

MiXCR, run by TCRdb on the reads, gives a single entry per CDR3 protein. Among just under 300,000 distinct CDR3 sequences listed, roughly 9.3% were seen once. As to this clonotype: With a much larger clone just one base away, this may be a read error.

This CDR3 region has 16 residues. Germline V gene data show CDR1 as SGHVS and CDR2 as FNYEAQ. V was pared by 1 base and J by 5 bases, with 17 bases between. The genes are TRBV7-6 and TRBJ1-1; weak D call: TRBD1 (6 bases). This TCR came from a human donor in good health (CMV status not recorded). Some clones in this sample may be carry-over from other donors' samples. The sequencing sample was made of PBMCs. The CDR3, as DNA: TGTGCCAGCAGCTTAGAATCCCCGGGGGCTGGTACTGAAGCTTTCTTT. It specifies CASSLESPGAGTEAFF.